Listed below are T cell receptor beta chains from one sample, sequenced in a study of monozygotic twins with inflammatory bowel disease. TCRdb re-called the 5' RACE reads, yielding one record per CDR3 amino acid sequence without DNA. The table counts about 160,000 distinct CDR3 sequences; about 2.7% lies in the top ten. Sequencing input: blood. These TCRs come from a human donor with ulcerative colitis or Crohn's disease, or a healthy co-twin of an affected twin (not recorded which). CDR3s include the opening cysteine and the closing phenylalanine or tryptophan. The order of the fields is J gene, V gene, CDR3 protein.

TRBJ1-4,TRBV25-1,CASSEYNRDTGRQGETEKLFF
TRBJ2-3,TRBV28,CAPKGVDTDTQYF
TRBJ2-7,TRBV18,CASSPAGTMNSYEQYF
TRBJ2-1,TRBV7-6,CASSPLAGEYNEQFF
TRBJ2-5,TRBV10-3,CAISGLALETQYF
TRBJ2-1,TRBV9,CASSAAGISYNEQFF
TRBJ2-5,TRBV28,CASTEGTGRETQYF
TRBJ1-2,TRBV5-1,CVSSFDRHRYTF
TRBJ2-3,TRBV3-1,CASSQARVTDTQYF
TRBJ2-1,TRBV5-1,CASSLTSGRHNEQFF
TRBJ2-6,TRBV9,CASRSSRTEFAGANVLTF
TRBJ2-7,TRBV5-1,CASSSKTSGRNEQYF
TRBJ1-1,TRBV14,CASSQGTGWDTEAFF
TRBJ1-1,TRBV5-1,CASSPREGGNTEAFF
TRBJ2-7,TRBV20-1,CSARDYRTGSSEQYF
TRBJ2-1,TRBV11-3,CASSLGQREVNEQFF